Following are 32 T cell receptor beta chains from one sample sequenced in a study of beta chain features in type 1 diabetes. The authors reverse transcribed all of the isolated RNA, so sequencing captured expressed TCRB transcripts. The protocol was immunoSEQ multiplex PCR, while the TCRdb copy is restricted to in-frame clones and leaves out a portion. The sample consists of under 300,000 clones, 25% to 35% of them appearing once. The specimen was central memory CD4+ T cells from blood. All receptors come from a man aged 30 to 39 in good health.

This rearrangement joins TRBV29-1 to TRBJ2-7, with D possibly being TRBD1 (6 bases). This CDR3 region has 14 residues. CDR1 and CDR2 (germline): SQVTM, ANQGSEA. V was shortened by 6 bases and J by 2 bases, with 17 bases between the two germline ends. The CDR3 bases are TGCAGCGTAAAAGGGGAGACAGGTCCCTACGAGCAGTACTTC. Translating gives CSVKGETGPYEQYF.

This clone showed up just a few times. The chain employs TRBV5-1 and TRBJ2-7; 10 nucleotides align to TRBD1. This CDR3 is built from 15 residues. CDR1 SGHRS and CDR2 YFSETQ come from the germline V gene. V lost 0 bases to trimming and J lost 4 bases; unmatched junction nucleotides: 4. The CDR3 here is CASSLGGTGEYEQYF. The CDR3 region has the DNA TGCGCCAGCAGCTTGGGCGGGACAGGGGAATACGAGCAGTACTTC.

There are a few counts of this clone. This rearrangement joins TRBV10-3 to TRBJ2-2; the D gene is possibly TRBD2 (5 bases). Germline V gene lookup returns CDR1 ENHRY and CDR2 SYGVKD. There are 13 residues in the CDR3. The V gene lost 6 bases and the J gene lost 5 bases, with 10 bases spanning the gap. The CDR3 nucleotides read TGTGCCATCAGGCCGGGAACGACCGGGGAGCTGTTTTTT. Translated, it gives CAIRPGTTGELFF.

The chain is built from TRBV6-1 and TRBJ2-1, with 9 bases that match TRBD2. This CDR3 contains 15 residues. CDR1 MNHNS and CDR2 SASEGT come from the germline V gene. The V gene end was trimmed by 0 bases and the J gene end by 7 bases; junction bases not matched to a gene: 4. This CDR3 is CASSEASGGINEQFF. Written as DNA, the CDR3 is TGTGCCAGCAGTGAAGCTAGCGGGGGAATTAATGAGCAGTTCTTC.

This clone was observed a handful of times. The chain has TRBV18 and TRBJ1-6, with no clear D. Trimming took 6 bases from V and 8 from J, leaving 17 bases between them. The CDR3 runs 15 residues. CDR1 is KGHSH and CDR2 is LQKENI in the germline V gene. CDR3: CASSPTGLGDSPLHF. CDR3 nucleotide sequence: TGTGCCAGCTCGCCGACTGGACTCGGGGATTCACCCCTCCACTTT.

The CDR3 protein is CAGASLSYEQYF. The CDR3 DNA is TGTGCCGGGGCGTCCCTCTCCTACGAGCAGTACTTC. The rearrangement joins TRBV30 to TRBJ2-7, with D possibly matching TRBD1 (5 bases). The CDR3 is 12 residues long. V lost 8 bases and J 0 bases, leaving 11 bases between the germline ends. Germline loops: CDR1 GTSNPN, CDR2 SVGIG (reference sequence).

This clone turned up a few times. This chain uses TRBV7-2 with TRBJ2-3; unclear D gene. This CDR3 is built from 15 residues. Trimming removed 1 base from V and 1 base from J, with 9 bases in between. Per the germline V gene, CDR1 is SGHTA and CDR2 is FQGNSA. The CDR3 nucleotides are TGTGCCAGCAGCTTAGGGGCTACAGGCACAGATACGCAGTATTTT. This sequence encodes CASSLGATGTDTQYF.

The CDR3 sequence: CASSETAAGANVLTF. CDR3 in DNA: TGCGCCAGCTCCGAGACAGCCGCTGGGGCCAACGTCCTGACTTTC. The chain couples TRBV5-1 to TRBJ2-6; a possible D gene is TRBD1 (5 bases). With 7 bases removed from V and 2 bases from J, the gap between germline ends came to 13 bases. The CDR3 is 15 residues long. Germline CDR1 SGHRS, CDR2 YFSETQ.

This clone has only a few counts. V gene TRBV5-4 combines with J gene TRBJ2-1, with TRBD1 matching 7 bases. The germline V gene has CDR1 SGHNT and CDR2 YYREEE (reference sequence). The CDR3 extends over 15 amino acids. The trim removed 0 bases at V and 3 bases at J, leaving 3 bases unmatched. Written as DNA, the CDR3 is TGTGCCAGCAGCTTGGGGGGACAGAACTACAATGAGCAGTTCTTC. Translation gives CASSLGGQNYNEQFF. Full variable domain (remainder filled in from reference TRBV5-4 and TRBJ2-1): ETGVTQSPTHLIKTRGQQVTLRCSSQSGHNTVSWYQQALGQGPQFIFQYYREEENGRGNFPPRFSGLQFPNYSSELNVNALELDDSALYLCASSLGGQNYNEQFFGPGTRLTVL.

This clone has a handful of counts. The rearrangement uses TRBV4-3 and TRBJ1-2, with 9 nucleotides matching TRBD1. This CDR3 is 17 amino acids long. Germline CDR1 reads LGHNA; CDR2 reads YSLEER. The junction had 6 bases not matched to a gene; V was cut back by 0 bases and J by 1 base. CDR3: CASSQDSPGQGNYGYTF. The CDR3 region has the DNA TGCGCCAGCAGCCAAGATTCCCCGGGACAGGGTAACTATGGCTACACCTTC.

This clone was counted at least ten times. The CDR3 DNA follows: TGTGCCAGCTCACCACCTGGGGGGCTGGATACGCAGTATTTT. This sequence encodes CASSPPGGLDTQYF. The chain couples TRBV18 to TRBJ2-3; the D gene could be TRBD1 or TRBD2 (6 bases each). The CDR3 covers 14 residues. Between the trimmed V and J ends, which lost 0 bases and 6 bases, there was a span of 10 bases. Germline V gene sequence: CDR1 KGHSH, CDR2 LQKENI.

This clone was seen repeatedly, ten times or more. The genes are TRBV6-6 and TRBJ1-1, with D unresolved. The V end was cut by 4 bases, the J end by 0 bases, with 6 bases between. In germline, CDR1 is MNHNY, CDR2 SVGAGI (reference sequence). The CDR3 loop spans 13 amino acids. CDR3 amino acids: CASSFQMNTEAFF. In DNA form, the CDR3 reads TGTGCCAGCAGTTTTCAAATGAACACTGAAGCTTTCTTT.

This clone was observed a handful of times. The rearrangement uses TRBV30 and TRBJ2-1; D gene ambiguous. The CDR3 consists of 15 residues. Germline values: CDR1 GTSNPN, CDR2 SVGIG (reference sequence). Trimming removed 0 bases at V and 1 base at J, with 10 bases between. The CDR3 coding sequence is TGTGCCTGGAGTGTTCTAGGGATTTCCTACAATGAGCAGTTCTTC. It specifies CAWSVLGISYNEQFF.

Details on this clone: A clone one base away is much larger, so this may be a read error. The same CDR3 also results from other DNA sequences found in this sample. J is TRBJ2-3 and V is TRBV7-2; the D is unclear. There are 11 residues in the CDR3. CDR1 and CDR2 from the germline V gene are SGHTA and FQGNSA. Trimming took 2 bases from V and 5 from J, leaving 2 bases between them. The CDR3 protein is CASSLRDTQYF. Here the CDR3 DNA reads TGTGCCAGCAGCTTAAGAGATACGCAGTATTTT.

This chain connects TRBV20-1 to TRBJ2-7; D uncertain. The V and J ends lost 6 bases and 4 bases respectively, with 10 bases between them. The CDR3 loop spans 11 amino acids. Looked up from germline, CDR1 is DFQATT and CDR2 is SNEGSKA (reference sequence). CDR3 in DNA: TGCAGTGCGAACGGACCTTACGAGCAGTACTTC. This codes for CSANGPYEQYF.

The gene calls are TRBV6-6 and TRBJ1-5; D gene ambiguous. Trimming cost V 6 bases and J 3 bases, with 6 bases left between them. The CDR3 sequence is 12 residues long. CDR1 MNHNY and CDR2 SVGAGI come from the germline V gene (reference sequence). This CDR3 is CASSPPNQPQHF. The CDR3 coding sequence is TGTGCCAGCAGCCCCCCCAATCAGCCCCAGCATTTT.

This clone was observed a handful of times. Other DNA sequences in this sample translate to the same CDR3. The chain combines TRBV29-1 with TRBJ1-2; 11 nucleotides agree with TRBD1. V trimming: 5 bases; J trimming: 4 bases; junction bases outside the gene matches: 6. The germline V gene has CDR1 SQVTM and CDR2 ANQGSEA. There are 14 residues in the CDR3. DNA of the CDR3: TGCAGCGTTACGGACAGGGGGCTTAGCTATGGCTACACCTTC. As protein: CSVTDRGLSYGYTF.

This clone was counted at least ten times. The chain joins TRBV7-2 to TRBJ2-3; 12 bases fit TRBD2. The CDR3 has 19 residues. Germline CDR1 and CDR2: SGHTA and FQGNSA. V lost 4 bases to trimming and J lost 0 bases; unmatched junction nucleotides: 11. The CDR3 DNA reads as TGTGCCAGCAGCTCTCCTACCCTAGCGGGAGGGCCTAGCACAGATACGCAGTATTTT. Protein product: CASSSPTLAGGPSTDTQYF. Based on the CDR3 plus reference TRBV7-2 and TRBJ2-3, the full variable domain is GAGVSQSPSNKVTEKGKDVELRCDPISGHTALYWYRQSLGQGLEFLIYFQGNSAPDKSGLPSDRFSAERTGGSVSTLTIQRTQQEDSAVYLCASSSPTLAGGPSTDTQYFGPGTRLTVL.

The rearrangement links TRBV9 to TRBJ2-5, with 7 bases fitting TRBD2. This CDR3 is 14 amino acids long. V lost 0 bases to trimming and J lost 3 bases; unmatched junction nucleotides: 2. Germline V lookup: CDR1 SGDLS, CDR2 YYNGEE. The chain's CDR3 is CASSVGLAEETQYF. CDR3 in DNA: TGTGCCAGCAGCGTAGGTCTAGCGGAAGAGACCCAGTACTTC.

This clone was recorded a few times. The chain links TRBV11-2 to TRBJ2-2; 8 bases map to TRBD2. This CDR3 contains 15 residues. With 3 bases clipped from V and 2 bases from J, the junction kept 2 bases outside the gene matches. The germline V gene encodes CDR1 SGHAT and CDR2 FQNNGV. CDR3 amino acids: CASSFGRVNTGELFF. The CDR3 nucleotides are TGTGCCAGCAGCTTCGGGAGGGTAAACACCGGGGAGCTGTTTTTT.

Concerning this clone: The junction departs from germline at one end; a sequencing error may be responsible. The same CDR3 also results from other DNA sequences found in this sample. The V gene is TRBV6-1, the J gene TRBJ1-1; no reliable D call. The germline CDR1 and CDR2 sequences are MNHNS and SASEGT. The CDR3 consists of 12 residues. For the CDR3, the DNA is TGTGCCAGCAGCGAAGGCAGCCCTGAAGCTTTCTTT. Its protein is CASSEGSPEAFF.

This clone showed up just a few times. In DNA, the CDR3 is TGCGCCAGCAGCTCCGGGACAGGGCAAGAGCAGTACTTC. It yields the protein CASSSGTGQEQYF. The chain joins TRBV5-1 to TRBJ2-7; TRBD1 aligns across 9 bases. The CDR3 is 13 residues long. The V segment lost 3 bases and the J segment 7 bases; nucleotides outside the gene matches: 5. From germline, CDR1 is SGHRS and CDR2 YFSETQ. Filled out from reference TRBV5-1 and TRBJ2-7, the complete variable domain reads KAGVTQTPRYLIKTRGQQVTLSCSPISGHRSVSWYQQTPGQGLQFLFEYFSETQRNKGNFPGRFSGRQFSNSRSEMNVSTLELGDSALYLCASSSGTGQEQYFGPGTRLTVT.

This clone has more than one count but fewer than ten. The rearrangement uses TRBV19 and TRBJ1-2; D unresolved. The germline V gene has CDR1 LNHDA and CDR2 SQIVND (reference sequence). The CDR3 sequence is 11 residues long. Trimming took 6 bases from V and 3 from J, leaving 5 bases between them. CDR3 sequence (DNA): TGTGCCAGTAGAGTCGACTATGGCTACACCTTC. This sequence encodes CASRVDYGYTF. Using reference TRBV19 and TRBJ1-2 for the parts outside the CDR3, the full variable domain is DGGITQSPKYLFRKEGQNVTLSCEQNLNHDAMYWYRQDPGQGLRLIYYSQIVNDFQKGDIAEGYSVSREKKESFPLTVTSAQKNPTAFYLCASRVDYGYTFGSGTRLTVV.

This clone was observed a few times. J is TRBJ2-2 and V is TRBV30, with TRBD2 matching over 10 bases. CDR3 size: 16 residues. Looked up from germline, CDR1 is GTSNPN and CDR2 is SVGIG (reference sequence). V trimming: 4 bases; J trimming: 9 bases; junction bases outside the gene matches: 14. This CDR3 reads CAWMFSGRTSYRELFF. CDR3 bases: TGTGCCTGGATGTTTAGCGGGAGGACTTCCTACCGGGAGCTGTTTTTT.

The genes are TRBV5-1 and TRBJ2-3; TRBD1 might be the D (6 bases). The CDR3 runs 13 residues. The V end was cut by 2 bases, the J end by 4 bases, with 8 bases between. CDR1 and CDR2 (germline): SGHRS, YFSETQ. Written as DNA, the CDR3 is TGCGCCAGCAGCTTCGAGGGGGCAGATACGCAGTATTTT. Translated: CASSFEGADTQYF.

V and J are TRBV7-8 and TRBJ1-1; D remains unclear. This CDR3 comprises 15 residues. The germline V and J ends were trimmed by 5 bases and 0 bases, with 13 bases remaining between them. Germline V gene data show CDR1 as SGHVS and CDR2 as FQNEAQ. CDR3 in amino acids: CASSPRAGMNTEAFF. In nucleotides, the CDR3 is TGTGCCAGCAGCCCCCGGGCAGGTATGAACACTGAAGCTTTCTTT.

The V gene is TRBV7-8, the J gene TRBJ2-3; D is unresolved. The V end lost 7 bases, the J end lost 10 bases, and 18 bases lay between the germline ends. CDR1 and CDR2 from the germline V gene are SGHVS and FQNEAQ. There are 13 residues in the CDR3. The CDR3 reads CASNPRVAIAQYF. In DNA, the CDR3 is TGTGCCAGCAACCCAAGGGTGGCAATAGCGCAGTATTTT. The full variable domain, with the rest looked up from reference TRBV7-8 and TRBJ2-3, is GAGVSQSPRYKVAKRGQDVALRCDPISGHVSLFWYQQALGQGPEFLTYFQNEAQLDKSGLPSDRFFAERPEGSVSTLKIQRTQQEDSAVYLCASNPRVAIAQYFGPGTRLTVL.

J is TRBJ2-3 and V is TRBV7-2, with D perhaps assigned TRBD1 or TRBD2 (5 bases each). V was trimmed by 6 bases and J by 6 bases, leaving 19 bases between them. There are 15 residues in the CDR3. Germline CDR1 reads SGHTA; CDR2 reads FQGNSA. The CDR3: CASRSRGEAQDTQYF. The CDR3 coding sequence is TGTGCCAGCAGATCGAGGGGCGAGGCACAGGATACGCAGTATTTT.

The chain is built from TRBV29-1 and TRBJ2-3, with TRBD2 identical over 9 bases. J was trimmed by 4 bases and V by 3 bases; bases with no gene match: 11. Germline V gene lookup returns CDR1 SQVTM and CDR2 ANQGSEA. The CDR3 is 16 residues long. The CDR3 protein is CSVEDRRGGHPDTQYF. DNA for the CDR3: TGCAGCGTTGAGGACCGGCGGGGGGGCCACCCAGATACGCAGTATTTT.

The chain recombines TRBV5-1 with TRBJ1-1, with 8 positions matching TRBD1. Looked up from germline, CDR1 is SGHRS and CDR2 is YFSETQ. The length of the CDR3 is 13 residues. V shed 4 bases, J shed 7 bases, and the junction held 6 bases outside the gene matches. The DNA for the CDR3 is TGCGCCAGCAGCAAGACAGGGGAGGATGAAGCTTTCTTT. It is translated as CASSKTGEDEAFF.

CDR3 loop: CAWSTLAGAPDTQYF. For the CDR3, the DNA is TGTGCCTGGAGTACGTTGGCAGGGGCACCAGATACGCAGTATTTT. The chain employs TRBV30 and TRBJ2-3, with a possible D match to TRBD1 (6 bases). The germline CDR1 and CDR2 sequences are GTSNPN and SVGIG (reference sequence). Trimming stripped 2 bases from V and 4 bases from J, with 16 bases between. This CDR3 contains 15 residues.

The chain couples TRBV6-6 to TRBJ2-2; D call uncertain. The V end lost 2 bases, the J end lost 6 bases, and 7 bases lay between the germline ends. The CDR3 contains 13 residues. The germline CDR1 and CDR2 sequences are MNHNY and SVGAGI (reference sequence). The CDR3 DNA is TGTGCCAGCAGTTACACCGGCCCCGGGGAGCTGTTTTTT. This sequence encodes CASSYTGPGELFF.